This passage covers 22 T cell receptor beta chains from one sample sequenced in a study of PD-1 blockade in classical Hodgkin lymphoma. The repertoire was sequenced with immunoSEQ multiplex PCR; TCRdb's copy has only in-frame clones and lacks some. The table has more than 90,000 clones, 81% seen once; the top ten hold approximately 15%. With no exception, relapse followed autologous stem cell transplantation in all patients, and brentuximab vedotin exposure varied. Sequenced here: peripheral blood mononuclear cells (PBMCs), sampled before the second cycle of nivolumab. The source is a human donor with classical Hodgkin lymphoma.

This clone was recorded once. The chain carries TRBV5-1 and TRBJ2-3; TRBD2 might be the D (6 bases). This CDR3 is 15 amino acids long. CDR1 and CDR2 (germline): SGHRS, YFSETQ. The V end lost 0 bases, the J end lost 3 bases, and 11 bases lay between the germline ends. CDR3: CASSLGGGSTDTQYF. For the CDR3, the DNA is TGCGCCAGCAGCTTGGGGGGAGGTTCGACAGATACGCAGTATTTT.

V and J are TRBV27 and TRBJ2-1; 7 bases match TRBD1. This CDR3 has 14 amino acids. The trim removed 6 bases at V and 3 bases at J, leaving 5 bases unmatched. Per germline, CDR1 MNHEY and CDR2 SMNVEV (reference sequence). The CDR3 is CASRPTGFYNEQFF. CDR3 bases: TGTGCCAGCAGACCGACAGGGTTCTACAATGAGCAGTTCTTC.

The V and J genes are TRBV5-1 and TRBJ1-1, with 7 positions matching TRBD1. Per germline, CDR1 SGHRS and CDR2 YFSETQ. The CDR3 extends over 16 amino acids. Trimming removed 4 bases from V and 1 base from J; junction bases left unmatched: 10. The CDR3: CASSPTAGQENTEAFF. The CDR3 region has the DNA TGCGCCAGCAGCCCGACCGCCGGACAGGAGAACACTGAAGCTTTCTTT.

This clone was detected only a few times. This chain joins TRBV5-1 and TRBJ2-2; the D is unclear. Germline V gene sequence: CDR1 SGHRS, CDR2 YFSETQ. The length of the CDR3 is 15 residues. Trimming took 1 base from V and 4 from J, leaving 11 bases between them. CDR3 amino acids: CASSLFTGSTGELFF. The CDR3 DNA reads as TGCGCCAGCAGCTTGTTCACGGGTAGCACCGGGGAGCTGTTTTTT.

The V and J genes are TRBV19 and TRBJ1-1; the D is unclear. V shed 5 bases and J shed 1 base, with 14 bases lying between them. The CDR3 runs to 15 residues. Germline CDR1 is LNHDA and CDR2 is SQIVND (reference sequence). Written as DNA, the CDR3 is TGTGCCAGTAGTGCCCTCGGGCCGAGGAACACTGAAGCTTTCTTT. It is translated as CASSALGPRNTEAFF.

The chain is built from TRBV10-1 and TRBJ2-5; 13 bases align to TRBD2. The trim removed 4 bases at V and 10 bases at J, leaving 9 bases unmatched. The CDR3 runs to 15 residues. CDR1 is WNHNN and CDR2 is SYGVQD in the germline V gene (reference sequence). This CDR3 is CASSGDGLAGVVQYF. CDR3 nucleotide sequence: TGCGCCAGCAGTGGGGACGGACTAGCGGGAGTGGTCCAGTACTTC.

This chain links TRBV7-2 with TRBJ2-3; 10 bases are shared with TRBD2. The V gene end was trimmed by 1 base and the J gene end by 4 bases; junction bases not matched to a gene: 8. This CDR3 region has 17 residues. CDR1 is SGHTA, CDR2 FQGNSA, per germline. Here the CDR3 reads CASSLVPSGGGPDTQYF. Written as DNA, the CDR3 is TGTGCCAGCAGCTTAGTCCCTAGCGGGGGAGGTCCAGATACGCAGTATTTT.

This chain's CDR3 is CASSFGQFYEQYF. CDR3 in DNA: TGTGCCAGCAGCTTCGGGCAGTTCTACGAGCAGTACTTC. The chain links TRBV7-9 to TRBJ2-7; no firm D call. V was pared by 3 bases and J by 3 bases, with 9 bases between. Germline values: CDR1 SEHNR, CDR2 FQNEAQ (reference sequence). CDR3 length: 13 amino acids.

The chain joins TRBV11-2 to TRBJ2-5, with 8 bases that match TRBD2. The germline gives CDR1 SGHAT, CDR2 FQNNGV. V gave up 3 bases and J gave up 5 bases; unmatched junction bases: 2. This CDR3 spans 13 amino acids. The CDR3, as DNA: TGTGCCAGCAGCTTCGGGAGGGGGGAGACCCAGTACTTC. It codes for CASSFGRGETQYF.

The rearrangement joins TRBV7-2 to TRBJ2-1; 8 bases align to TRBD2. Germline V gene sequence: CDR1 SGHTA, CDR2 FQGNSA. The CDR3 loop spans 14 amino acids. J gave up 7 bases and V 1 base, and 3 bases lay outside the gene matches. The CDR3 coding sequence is TGTGCCAGCAGCTTAGAGCGGGAGTGGAATGAGCAGTTCTTC. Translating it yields CASSLEREWNEQFF.

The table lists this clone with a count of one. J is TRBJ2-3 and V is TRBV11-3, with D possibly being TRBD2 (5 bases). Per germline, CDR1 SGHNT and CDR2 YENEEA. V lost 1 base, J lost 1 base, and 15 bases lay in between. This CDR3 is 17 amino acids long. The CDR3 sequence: CASSLGATSGGTDTQYF. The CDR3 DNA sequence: TGTGCCAGCAGCTTAGGAGCAACTAGTGGGGGCACAGATACGCAGTATTTT.

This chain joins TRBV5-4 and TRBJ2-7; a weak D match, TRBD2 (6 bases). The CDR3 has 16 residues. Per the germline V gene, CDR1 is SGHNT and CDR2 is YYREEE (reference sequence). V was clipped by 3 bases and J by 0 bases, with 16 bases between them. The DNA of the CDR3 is TGTGCCAGCAGCTGGGGCCCTCCTAGCGACTCCTACGAGCAGTACTTC. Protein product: CASSWGPPSDSYEQYF.

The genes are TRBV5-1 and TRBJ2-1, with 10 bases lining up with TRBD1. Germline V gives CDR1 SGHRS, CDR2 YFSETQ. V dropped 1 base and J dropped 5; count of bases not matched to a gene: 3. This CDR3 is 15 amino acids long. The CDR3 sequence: CASSLRDRGDNEQFF. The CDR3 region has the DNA TGCGCCAGCAGCTTGCGGGACAGGGGTGACAATGAGCAGTTCTTC.

For the CDR3, the DNA is TGTGCCAGTAGTATAGATCGGTTGCCGGCTAACTATGGCTACACCTTC. Protein product: CASSIDRLPANYGYTF. This chain connects TRBV19 to TRBJ1-2; D gene uncertain. There are 16 residues in the CDR3. The germline V gene has CDR1 LNHDA and CDR2 SQIVND (reference sequence). Trimming took 0 bases from V and 0 from J, leaving 11 bases between them. Looking up the rest from reference TRBV19 and TRBJ1-2 gives the full variable domain: DGGITQSPKYLFRKEGQNVTLSCEQNLNHDAMYWYRQDPGQGLRLIYYSQIVNDFQKGDIAEGYSVSREKKESFPLTVTSAQKNPTAFYLCASSIDRLPANYGYTFGSGTRLTVV.

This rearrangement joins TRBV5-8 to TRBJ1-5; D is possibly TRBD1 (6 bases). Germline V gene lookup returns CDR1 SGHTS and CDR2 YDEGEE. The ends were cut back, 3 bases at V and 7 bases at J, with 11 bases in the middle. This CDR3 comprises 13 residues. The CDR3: CASSSNREQPQHF. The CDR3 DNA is TGTGCCAGCAGCTCAAACAGGGAACAGCCCCAGCATTTT.

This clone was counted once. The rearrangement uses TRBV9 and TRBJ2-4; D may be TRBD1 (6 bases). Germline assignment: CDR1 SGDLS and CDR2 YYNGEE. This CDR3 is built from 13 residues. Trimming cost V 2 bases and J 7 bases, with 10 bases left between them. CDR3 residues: CASSVGHLNIQYF. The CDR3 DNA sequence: TGTGCCAGCAGCGTGGGACACCTTAACATTCAGTACTTC.

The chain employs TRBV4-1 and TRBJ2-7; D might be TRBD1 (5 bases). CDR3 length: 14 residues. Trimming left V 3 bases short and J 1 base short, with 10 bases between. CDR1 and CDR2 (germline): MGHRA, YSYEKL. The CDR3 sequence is CASSHIGQSYEQYF. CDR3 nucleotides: TGCGCCAGCAGCCACATAGGACAATCCTACGAGCAGTACTTC.

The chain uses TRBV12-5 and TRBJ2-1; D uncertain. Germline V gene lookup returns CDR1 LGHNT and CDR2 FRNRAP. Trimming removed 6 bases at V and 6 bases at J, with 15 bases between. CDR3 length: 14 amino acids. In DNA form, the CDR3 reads TGTGCTAGTGGACTTTTGGGCGGAACCAATGAGCAGTTCTTC. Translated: CASGLLGGTNEQFF.

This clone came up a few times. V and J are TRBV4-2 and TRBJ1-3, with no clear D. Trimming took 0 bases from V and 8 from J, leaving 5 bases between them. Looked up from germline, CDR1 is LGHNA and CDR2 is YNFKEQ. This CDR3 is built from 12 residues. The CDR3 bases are TGTGCCAGCAGCCAAGATTGGGACACCATATATTTT. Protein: CASSQDWDTIYF.

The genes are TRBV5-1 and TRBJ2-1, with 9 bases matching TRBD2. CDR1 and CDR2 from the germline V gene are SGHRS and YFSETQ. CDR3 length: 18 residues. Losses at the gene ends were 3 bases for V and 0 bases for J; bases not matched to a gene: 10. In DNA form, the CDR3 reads TGCGCCAGCAGCTCCCGACTAGCGGACTTAAGCTCCTACAATGAGCAGTTCTTC. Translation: CASSSRLADLSSYNEQFF.

The CDR3 loop is CASSKVGQDEQFF. The CDR3 DNA reads as TGTGCCAGCAGCAAGGTAGGGCAGGATGAGCAGTTCTTC. The chain recombines TRBV4-2 with TRBJ2-1; D remains unclear. The germline V gene encodes CDR1 LGHNA and CDR2 YNFKEQ. This CDR3 contains 13 residues. The ends were cut back, 5 bases at V and 8 bases at J, with 13 bases in the middle.

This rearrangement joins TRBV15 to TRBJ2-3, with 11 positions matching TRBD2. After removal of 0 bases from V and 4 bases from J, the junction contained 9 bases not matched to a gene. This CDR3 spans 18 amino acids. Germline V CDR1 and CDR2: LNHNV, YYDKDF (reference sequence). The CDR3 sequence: CATSRELPLAGGADTQYF. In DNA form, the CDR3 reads TGTGCCACCAGCAGAGAGCTACCCTTAGCGGGAGGGGCAGATACGCAGTATTTT. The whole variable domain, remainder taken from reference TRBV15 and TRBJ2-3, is DAMVIQNPRYQVTQFGKPVTLSCSQTLNHNVMYWYQQKSSQAPKLLFHYYDKDFNNEADTPDNFQSRRPNTSFCFLDIRSPGLGDTAMYLCATSRELPLAGGADTQYFGPGTRLTVL.